This TCR beta chain stems from a study of blood T cell repertoires in COVID-19. The overall study: Specimens from acute and convalescent COVID-19 originated in the United States, Italy and Spain.

CDR1 and CDR2 from the germline V gene are SGHDN and FVKESK. The CDR3 has 15 amino acids. J lost 2 bases, V lost 5 bases, and 7 bases had no gene match. This clone was seen just once. In the original analysis: For nucleated cells, counts were estimated from reference gene primer amplification. Using immunoSEQ multiplex PCR, the repertoire was profiled, and TCRdb retains in-frame clones only, with some absent. V, J and clone size were drawn from that table, and D and trimming were deduced from the DNA. In the table there are about 190,000 clones, approximately 84% of which are singletons. Sequences were obtained from peripheral blood. V gene TRBV14 combines with J gene TRBJ2-5; 8 bases are shared with TRBD1. The receptor was isolated from a woman between 65 and 79 years old with active or convalescent COVID-19. The CDR3: CASSVRDRLQETQYF. CDR3 sequence (DNA): TGTGCCAGCAGCGTCCGGGACAGGTTACAAGAGACCCAGTACTTC.